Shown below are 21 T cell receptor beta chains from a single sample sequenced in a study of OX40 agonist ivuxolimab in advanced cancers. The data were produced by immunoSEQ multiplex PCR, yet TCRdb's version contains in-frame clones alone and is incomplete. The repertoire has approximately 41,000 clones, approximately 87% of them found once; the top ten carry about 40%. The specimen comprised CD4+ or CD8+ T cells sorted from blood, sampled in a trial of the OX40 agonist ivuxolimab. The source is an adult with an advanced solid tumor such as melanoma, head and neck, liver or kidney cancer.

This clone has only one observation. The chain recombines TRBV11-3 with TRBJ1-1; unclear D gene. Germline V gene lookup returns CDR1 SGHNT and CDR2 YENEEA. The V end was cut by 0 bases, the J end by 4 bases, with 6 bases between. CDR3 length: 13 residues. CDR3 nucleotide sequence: TGTGCCAGCAGCTTAGAGGGCGCCACTGAAGCTTTCTTT. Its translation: CASSLEGATEAFF.

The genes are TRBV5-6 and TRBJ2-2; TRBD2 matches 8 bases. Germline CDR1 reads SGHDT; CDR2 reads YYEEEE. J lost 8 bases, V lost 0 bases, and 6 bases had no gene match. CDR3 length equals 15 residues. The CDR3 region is CASSLAFGGRGELFF. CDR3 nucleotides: TGTGCCAGCAGCTTGGCCTTCGGCGGGAGGGGGGAGCTGTTTTTT.

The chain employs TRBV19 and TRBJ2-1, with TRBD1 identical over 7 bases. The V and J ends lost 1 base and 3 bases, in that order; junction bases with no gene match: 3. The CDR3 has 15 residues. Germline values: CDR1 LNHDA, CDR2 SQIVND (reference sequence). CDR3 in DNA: TGTGCCAGTAGTATAGCTAGACAGGGCTACAATGAGCAGTTCTTC. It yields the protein CASSIARQGYNEQFF.

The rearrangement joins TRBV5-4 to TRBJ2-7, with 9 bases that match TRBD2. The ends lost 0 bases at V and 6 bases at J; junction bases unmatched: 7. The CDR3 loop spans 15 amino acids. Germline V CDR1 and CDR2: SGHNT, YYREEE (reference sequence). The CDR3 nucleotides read TGTGCCAGCAGCTTGGCCTCTAGCGGGACCGCCGAGCAGTACTTC. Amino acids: CASSLASSGTAEQYF.

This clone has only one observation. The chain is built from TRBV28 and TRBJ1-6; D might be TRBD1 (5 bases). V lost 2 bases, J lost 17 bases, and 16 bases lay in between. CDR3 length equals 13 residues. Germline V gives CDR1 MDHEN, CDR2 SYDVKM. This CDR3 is CASSLDAGDYFHF. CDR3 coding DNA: TGTGCCAGCAGTTTAGATGCGGGGGATTATTTCCACTTT.

The CDR3 sequence: CASRRGNGNQPQHF. CDR3 DNA sequence: TGTGCCTCGCGCCGGGGGAATGGCAATCAGCCCCAGCATTTT. The chain joins TRBV27 to TRBJ1-5; TRBD1 is a possible D gene (5 bases). Germline CDR1 reads MNHEY; CDR2 reads SMNVEV (reference sequence). Trimming pared 11 bases from V and 2 bases from J, leaving 16 bases between. The CDR3 consists of 14 residues.

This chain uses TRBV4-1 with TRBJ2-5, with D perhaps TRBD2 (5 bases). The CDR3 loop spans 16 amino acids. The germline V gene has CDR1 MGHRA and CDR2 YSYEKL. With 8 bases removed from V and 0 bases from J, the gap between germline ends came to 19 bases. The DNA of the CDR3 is TGCGCCAGCCGTAGGAGCGGCCGACAATACCAAGAGACCCAGTACTTC. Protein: CASRRSGRQYQETQYF.

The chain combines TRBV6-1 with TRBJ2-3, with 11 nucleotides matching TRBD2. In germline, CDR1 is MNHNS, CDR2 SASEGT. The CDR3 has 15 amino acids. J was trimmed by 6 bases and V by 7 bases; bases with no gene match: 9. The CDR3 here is CASNPGLAVEDTQYF. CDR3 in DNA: TGTGCCAGCAATCCGGGACTAGCGGTTGAGGATACGCAGTATTTT.

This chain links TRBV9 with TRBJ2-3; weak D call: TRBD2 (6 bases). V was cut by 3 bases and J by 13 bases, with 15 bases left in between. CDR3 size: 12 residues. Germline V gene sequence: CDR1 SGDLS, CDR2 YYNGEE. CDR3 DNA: TGTGCCAGCAGCGCCCTAGCGCCTCCGAAGTATTTT. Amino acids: CASSALAPPKYF.

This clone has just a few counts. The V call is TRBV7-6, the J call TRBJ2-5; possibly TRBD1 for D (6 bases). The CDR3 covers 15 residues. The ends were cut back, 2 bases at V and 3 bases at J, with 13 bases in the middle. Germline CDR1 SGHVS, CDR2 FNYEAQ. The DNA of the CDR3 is TGTGCCAGCAGCTTAAAAAGGCCAGGGGAAGAGACCCAGTACTTC. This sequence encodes CASSLKRPGEETQYF.

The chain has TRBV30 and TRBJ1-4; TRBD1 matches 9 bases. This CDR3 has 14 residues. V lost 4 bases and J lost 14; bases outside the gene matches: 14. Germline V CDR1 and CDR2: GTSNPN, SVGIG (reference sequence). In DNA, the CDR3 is TGTGCCTGGAACATGGGACAGGGAATGGGTCGGCTGTTTTTT. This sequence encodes CAWNMGQGMGRLFF.

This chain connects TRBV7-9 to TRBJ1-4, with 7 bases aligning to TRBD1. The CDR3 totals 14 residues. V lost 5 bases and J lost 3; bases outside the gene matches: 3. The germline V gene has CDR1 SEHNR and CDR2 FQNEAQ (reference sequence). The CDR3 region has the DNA TGTGCCAGCAGCCGGGACAGCTCTAATGAAAAACTGTTTTTT. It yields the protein CASSRDSSNEKLFF.

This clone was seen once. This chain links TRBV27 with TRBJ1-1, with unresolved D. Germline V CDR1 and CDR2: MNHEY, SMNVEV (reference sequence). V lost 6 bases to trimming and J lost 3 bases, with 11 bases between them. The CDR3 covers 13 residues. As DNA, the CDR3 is TGTGCCAGCAGCCCTGAAGGGTACACTGAAGCTTTCTTT. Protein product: CASSPEGYTEAFF.

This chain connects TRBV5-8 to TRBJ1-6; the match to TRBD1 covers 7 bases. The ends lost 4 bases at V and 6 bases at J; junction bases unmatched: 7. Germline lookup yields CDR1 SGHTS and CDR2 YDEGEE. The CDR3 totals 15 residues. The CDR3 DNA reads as TGTGCCAGCAGCCCCCGGGACAGACTTAATTCACCCCTCCACTTT. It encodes CASSPRDRLNSPLHF. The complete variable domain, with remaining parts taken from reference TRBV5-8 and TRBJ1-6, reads EAGVTQSPTHLIKTRGQQATLRCSPISGHTSVYWYQQALGLGLQFLLWYDEGEERNRGNFPPRFSGRQFPNYSSELNVNALELEDSALYLCASSPRDRLNSPLHFGNGTRLTVT.

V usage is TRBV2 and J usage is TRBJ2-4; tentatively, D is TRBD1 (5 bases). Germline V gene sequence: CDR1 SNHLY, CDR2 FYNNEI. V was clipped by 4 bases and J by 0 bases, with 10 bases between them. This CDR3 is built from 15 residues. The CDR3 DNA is TGTGCCAGCAGTGCGAGACAGCTAGCCAAAAACATTCAGTACTTC. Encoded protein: CASSARQLAKNIQYF.

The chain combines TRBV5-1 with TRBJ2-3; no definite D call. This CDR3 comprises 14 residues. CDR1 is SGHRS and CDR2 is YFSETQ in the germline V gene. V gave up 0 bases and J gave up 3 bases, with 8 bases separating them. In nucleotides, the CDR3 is TGCGCCAGCAGCTTGGCGGCAGGTACAGATACGCAGTATTTT. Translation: CASSLAAGTDTQYF.

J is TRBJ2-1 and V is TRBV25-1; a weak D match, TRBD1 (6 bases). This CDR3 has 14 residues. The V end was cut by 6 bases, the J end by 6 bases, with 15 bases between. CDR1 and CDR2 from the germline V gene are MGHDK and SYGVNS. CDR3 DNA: TGTGCCAGCAGAGGGGGTCCCTGGGCCAATGAGCAGTTCTTC. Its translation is CASRGGPWANEQFF. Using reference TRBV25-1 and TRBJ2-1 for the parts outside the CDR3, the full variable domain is EADIYQTPRYLVIGTGKKITLECSQTMGHDKMYWYQQDPGMELHLIHYSYGVNSTEKGDLSSESTVSRIRTEHFPLTLESARPSHTSQYLCASRGGPWANEQFFGPGTRLTVL.

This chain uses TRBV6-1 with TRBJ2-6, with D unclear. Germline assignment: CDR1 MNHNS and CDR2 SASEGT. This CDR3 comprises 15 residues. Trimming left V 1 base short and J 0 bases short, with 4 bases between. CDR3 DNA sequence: TGTGCCAGCAGTGAAGGCCTCTCTGGGGCCAACGTCCTGACTTTC. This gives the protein CASSEGLSGANVLTF.

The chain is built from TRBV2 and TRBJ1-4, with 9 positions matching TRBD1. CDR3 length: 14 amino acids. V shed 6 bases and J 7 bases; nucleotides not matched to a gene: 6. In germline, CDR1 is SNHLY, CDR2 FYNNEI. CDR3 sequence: CASRPTGGSEKLFF. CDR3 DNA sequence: TGTGCCAGCAGGCCTACAGGGGGCTCTGAAAAACTGTTTTTT.

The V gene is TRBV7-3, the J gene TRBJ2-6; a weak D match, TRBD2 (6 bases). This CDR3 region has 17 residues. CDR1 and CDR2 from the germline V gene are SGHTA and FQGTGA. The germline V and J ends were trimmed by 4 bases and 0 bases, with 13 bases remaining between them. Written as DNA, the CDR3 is TGTGCCAGCAGCTCCGGGACTGGGATCTCTGGGGCCAACGTCCTGACTTTC. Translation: CASSSGTGISGANVLTF.

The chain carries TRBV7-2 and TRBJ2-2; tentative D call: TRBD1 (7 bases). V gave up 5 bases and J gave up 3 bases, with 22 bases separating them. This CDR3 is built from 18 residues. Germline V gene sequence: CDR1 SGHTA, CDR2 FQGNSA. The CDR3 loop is CASSRTGERENDTGELFF. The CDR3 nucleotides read TGTGCCAGCAGCCGAACAGGGGAACGGGAGAACGACACCGGGGAGCTGTTTTTT.